This TCR beta chain originates from a study of blood T cell repertoires in COVID-19. Study as a whole: In each case, the material was cDNA or gDNA derived from T cells, B-cell-depleted T cells, or PBMCs.

Per the original data handling: For nucleated cells, counts were estimated from reference gene primer amplification. Generated by immunoSEQ multiplex PCR, the TCRdb table keeps only in-frame clones and is missing some. The D gene and trimming were derived from the DNA, and the V and J assignments and clone size from that table. Of 300,000 to 350,000 clones detected, 65% to 90% appear once; the ten largest clones hold roughly 4.2%. Study members were between roughly 18 and 100 years old and lived in 25 or so US regions. Clinical histories supplied by participants themselves formed the basis of cohort assignment. The germline V and J ends were trimmed by 3 bases and 1 base, with 12 bases remaining between them. Per germline, CDR1 DFQATT and CDR2 SNEGSKA (reference sequence). This CDR3 spans 14 amino acids.

The rearrangement links TRBV20-1 to TRBJ1-1, with D unresolved. The sample consisted of PBMCs or T cells enriched from blood (not recorded which). The sequence was obtained from a woman in her thirties or forties with acute COVID-19. CDR3 nucleotide sequence: TGCAGTGCTAGTCCCATCGCAGGGAACACTGAAGCTTTCTTT. Protein: CSASPIAGNTEAFF.